This T cell receptor (beta chain) originates from a study of tumor-infiltrating lymphocytes in primary liver carcinoma. Points from the study as a whole: Tumors had a significantly higher top-250-clone fraction than blood (p = 0.039). Tumor-adjacent and tumor-blood pairs showed less overlap than tumor region pairs.

cDNA specific to TCR beta was made from approximately 0.55 ug of total RNA, with a constant-region primer employed for priming. It was through three nested multiplex PCR rounds of slightly modified ARM-PCR that TCR beta libraries arose. A C-beta reverse primer and TRBV1-TRBV30 forward primers served in each of the first two PCR rounds, at about 10 cycles apiece. MiXCR, run by TCRdb on the multiplex PCR reads, gives a single entry per CDR3 protein. The sample has just under 95,000 distinct CDR3 sequences, approximately 68% seen once. For this clonotype: Its specificity is not known. A read error may explain this, as a much larger clone is one base away.

Germline V lookup: CDR1 SGHNT, CDR2 YYREEE (reference sequence). This CDR3 spans 14 amino acids. The tissue used was unsorted bulk material of about 19-33 mg. RNA and DNA were co-extracted from it with the AllPrep DNA/RNA mini kit. The sample comprised tumor-adjacent normal liver tissue. This sequence was found in a man aged 40-49 years with primary liver carcinoma and hepatitis B virus infection. The chain employs TRBV5-4 and TRBJ2-7; possibly TRBD1 or TRBD2 for D (5 bases each). The chain's CDR3 is CASGFMGPSYEQYF. In DNA, the CDR3 is TGTGCCAGCGGCTTTATGGGACCGTCCTACGAGCAGTACTTC.